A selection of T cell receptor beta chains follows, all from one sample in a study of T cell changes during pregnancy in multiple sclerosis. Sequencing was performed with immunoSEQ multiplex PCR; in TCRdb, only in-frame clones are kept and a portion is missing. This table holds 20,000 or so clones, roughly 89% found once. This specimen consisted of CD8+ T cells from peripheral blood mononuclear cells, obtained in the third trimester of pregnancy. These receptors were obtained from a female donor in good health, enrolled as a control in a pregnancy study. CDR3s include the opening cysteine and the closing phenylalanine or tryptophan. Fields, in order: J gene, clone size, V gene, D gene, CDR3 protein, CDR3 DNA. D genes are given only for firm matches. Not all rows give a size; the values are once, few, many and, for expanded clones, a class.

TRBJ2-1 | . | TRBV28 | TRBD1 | CASNGQGNHNEQFF | TGTGCCAGCAATGGACAGGGGAACCACAATGAGCAGTTCTTC
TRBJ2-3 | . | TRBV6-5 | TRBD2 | CASRRGGEDTQYF | TGTGCCAGCAGGCGGGGGGGGGAAGATACGCAGTATTTT
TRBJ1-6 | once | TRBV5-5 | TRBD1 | CASSSTGNDNSPLHF | TGTGCCAGCAGCTCGACAGGGAACGATAATTCACCCCTCCACTTT
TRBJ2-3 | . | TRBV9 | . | CASSPQGGADTQYF | TGTGCCAGCTCCCCCCAGGGGGGTGCAGATACGCAGTATTTT
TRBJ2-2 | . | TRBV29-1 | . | CSVESLNTGELFF | TGCAGCGTTGAATCCCTTAACACCGGGGAGCTGTTTTTT
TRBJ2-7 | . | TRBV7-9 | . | CASSLSSYEQYF | TGTGCCAGCAGCCTCAGCTCCTACGAGCAGTACTTC
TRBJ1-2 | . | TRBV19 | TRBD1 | CAVRDSFYTF | TGTGCCGTCCGGGACAGCTTCTACACCTTC
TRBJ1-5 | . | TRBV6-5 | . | CASSYSWGGDQPQHF | TGTGCCAGCAGTTACTCGTGGGGCGGGGATCAGCCCCAGCATTTT
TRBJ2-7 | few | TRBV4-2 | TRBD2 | CASSQEGLEAGVYEQYF | TGTGCCAGCAGCCAAGAGGGGTTGGAAGCGGGAGTCTACGAGCAGTACTTC
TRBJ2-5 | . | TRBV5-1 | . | CASSADSQETQYF | TGCGCCAGCAGCGCCGACAGCCAAGAGACCCAGTACTTC
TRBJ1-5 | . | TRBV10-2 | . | CASSESSTGEDQPQHF | TGCGCCAGCAGTGAGTCTAGTACGGGGGAAGATCAGCCCCAGCATTTT
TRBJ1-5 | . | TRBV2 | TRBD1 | CASSPDRGRVNQPQHF | TGTGCCAGCAGTCCGGACAGGGGGCGCGTCAATCAGCCCCAGCATTTT
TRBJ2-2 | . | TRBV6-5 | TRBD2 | CASSLGGSGELFF | TGTGCCAGCAGCCTCGGGGGGTCCGGGGAGCTGTTTTTT
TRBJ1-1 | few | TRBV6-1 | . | CASSEQYTEAFF | TGTGCCAGCAGTGAACAGTACACTGAAGCTTTCTTT